A selection of T cell receptor beta chains follows, all from one sample in a study of blood T cell repertoires in COVID-19. TCRdb's table, derived via immunoSEQ multiplex PCR, lists solely in-frame clones and lacks some. The sample lists some 170,000 clones; about nine tenths were seen once. The sample consisted of peripheral blood. The receptors stem from a woman in her fifties or sixties with acute or convalescent COVID-19. The CDR3 runs from the conserved cysteine through the conserved F or W. The order of the fields is J gene, D gene, clone size, CDR3 length, V gene, CDR3 protein, CDR3 DNA. A D gene is named only where the DNA matches it firmly. Part of the rows lack a size; the others show once, few, many or a class for expanded clones.

>TRBJ2-2|TRBD2|-|17|TRBV5-4
CAGLRTSGTLDTGELFF
TGTGCCGGATTGAGGACTAGCGGGACCCTAGACACCGGGGAGCTGTTTTTT
>TRBJ2-7|TRBD2|-|17|TRBV19
CASSSLGAGVSSYEQYF
TGTGCCAGTAGTTCCCTCGGAGCGGGAGTCAGCTCCTACGAGCAGTACTTC
>TRBJ1-6|-|-|17|TRBV6-1
CASSDPLARRPYSPLHF
TGTGCCAGCAGTGACCCTTTGGCTAGACGTCCCTATTCACCCCTCCACTTT
>TRBJ2-7|TRBD2|few|17|TRBV7-9
CASSLGDTLAGGHEQYF
TGTGCCAGCAGCTTAGGGGATACACTAGCGGGAGGCCACGAGCAGTACTTC
>TRBJ1-1|-|-|14|TRBV5-1
CASSLVQGNTEAFF
TGCGCCAGCAGCTTGGTACAGGGAAACACTGAAGCTTTCTTT
>TRBJ1-5|-|-|17|TRBV4-3
CASSQDLRQGVNQPQHF
TGCGCCAGCAGCCAAGATCTTCGTCAAGGGGTCAATCAGCCCCAGCATTTT
>TRBJ2-4|TRBD2|-|15|TRBV5-4
CASSPGGPTKNIQYF
TGTGCCAGCAGCCCGGGGGGGCCGACCAAAAACATTCAGTACTTC
>TRBJ2-1|-|few|11|TRBV29-1
CSVGQGNEQFF
TGCAGCGTTGGGCAGGGCAATGAGCAGTTCTTC
>TRBJ1-2|-|-|13|TRBV7-9
CASSLGQGYGYTF
TGTGCCAGCAGCTTAGGGCAGGGCTATGGCTACACCTTC
>TRBJ1-6|TRBD1|-|14|TRBV19
CASSRGQGQSPLHF
TGTGCCAGTAGCAGGGGACAGGGGCAGTCACCCCTCCACTTT
>TRBJ1-3|-|-|12|TRBV30
CAWSNQGNTIYF
TGTGCCTGGAGTAATCAAGGAAACACCATATATTTT
>TRBJ1-6|-|-|16|TRBV25-1
CASSDPGVGNNSPLHF
TGTGCCAGCAGTGACCCAGGGGTGGGAAATAATTCACCCCTCCACTTT
>TRBJ2-5|-|-|11|TRBV6-2/TRBV6-3
CASSLSQTQYF
TGTGCCAGCAGTTTAAGCCAGACCCAGTACTTC
>TRBJ2-2|TRBD2|few|15|TRBV12-5
CASGFLAGVTGELFF
TGTGCTAGTGGTTTCTTAGCGGGAGTTACCGGGGAGCTGTTTTTT
>TRBJ1-5|TRBD1|-|17|TRBV18
CASSPTAGGDRNQPQHF
TGTGCCAGCTCACCAACCGCAGGGGGCGATCGCAATCAGCCCCAGCATTTT
>TRBJ2-1|-|-|15|TRBV4-2
CASSRDGGSYNEQFF
TGTGCCAGCAGCCGGGACGGAGGGAGCTACAATGAGCAGTTCTTC
>TRBJ1-2|-|-|13|TRBV7-8
CASSLSGVYGYTF
TGTGCCAGCAGCTTATCAGGTGTCTATGGCTACACCTTC
>TRBJ1-1|TRBD1|-|13|TRBV9
CASSVTGVTEAFF
TGTGCCAGCAGCGTGACAGGGGTCACTGAAGCTTTCTTT
>TRBJ2-1|TRBD2|-|13|TRBV6-2/TRBV6-3
CASSREGYNEQFF
TGTGCCAGCAGTCGGGAGGGGTACAATGAGCAGTTCTTC
>TRBJ1-2|-|-|14|TRBV7-9
CASSLAQGKDGYTF
TGTGCCAGCAGCTTAGCCCAGGGGAAGGATGGCTACACCTTC
>TRBJ2-5|-|-|16|TRBV21-1
CASSGTSGGARETQYF
TGTGCCAGCAGCGGGACTAGCGGGGGGGCTAGGGAGACCCAGTACTTC
>TRBJ2-3|-|-|17|TRBV4-3
CASSQDRAGAGSDTQYF
TGCGCCAGCAGCCAAGATCGTGCGGGGGCGGGATCAGATACGCAGTATTTT
>TRBJ2-3|TRBD2|-|15|TRBV2
CASSLAGAGTDTQYF
TGTGCCAGCAGTCTAGCGGGAGCGGGCACAGATACGCAGTATTTT
>TRBJ2-1|-|-|13|TRBV16
CASSHYTSGEQFF
TGTGCCAGCAGCCACTATACGAGTGGTGAGCAGTTCTTC
>TRBJ2-1|TRBD2|-|17|TRBV9
CASSVDAGTSSYNEQFF
TGTGCCAGCAGCGTAGATGCAGGGACTAGCTCCTACAATGAGCAGTTCTTC
>TRBJ1-1|-|-|11|TRBV12-3/TRBV12-4
CASSFPGQAFF
TGTGCCAGCAGTTTCCCGGGTCAAGCTTTCTTT
>TRBJ2-1|TRBD2|-|17|TRBV30
CAWSQGPGGPSYNEQFF
TGTGCCTGGAGTCAAGGCCCGGGAGGGCCCTCCTACAATGAGCAGTTCTTC
>TRBJ1-1|-|-|15|TRBV7-8
CASSLTSDLNTEAFF
TGTGCCAGCAGCCTGACATCTGATCTGAACACTGAAGCTTTCTTT
>TRBJ1-2|-|-|15|TRBV13
CASSLREKGFYGYTF
TGTGCCAGCAGCCTAAGGGAGAAGGGCTTCTATGGCTACACCTTC
>TRBJ1-1|-|-|14|TRBV6-2/TRBV6-3
CASSPGSPLTEAFF
TGTGCCAGCAGTCCCGGGTCCCCCCTGACTGAAGCTTTCTTT
>TRBJ1-1|TRBD1|-|15|TRBV5-1
CASSLGGTGATEAFF
TGCGCCAGCAGCTTGGGTGGGACAGGGGCCACTGAAGCTTTCTTT
>TRBJ1-2|TRBD1|-|13|TRBV19
CASSIQGAGGYTF
TGTGCCAGTAGTATACAGGGGGCTGGTGGCTACACCTTC
>TRBJ1-6|TRBD1|-|14|TRBV7-9
CASSHKTGDSPLHF
TGTGCCAGCAGCCATAAAACAGGGGATTCACCCCTCCACTTT
>TRBJ1-5|-|-|17|TRBV15
CATSRDLRQGIPQPQHF
TGTGCCACCAGCAGAGATCTAAGGCAGGGGATCCCTCAGCCCCAGCATTTT
>TRBJ2-5|TRBD2|-|18|TRBV4-3
CASSQEGVGLAGKETQYF
TGCGCCAGCAGCCAAGAAGGAGTCGGACTAGCGGGAAAAGAGACCCAGTACTTC
>TRBJ1-1|-|-|12|TRBV6-5
CASSLSTGVAFF
TGTGCCAGCAGTTTGTCGACAGGTGTAGCTTTCTTT
>TRBJ2-1|TRBD2|-|14|TRBV7-2
CASTDSGLGNEQFF
TGTGCCAGCACCGATTCTGGACTAGGGAATGAGCAGTTCTTC
>TRBJ1-1|TRBD1|-|14|TRBV2
CASSGTGLNTEAFF
TGTGCCAGCAGTGGGACAGGCTTGAACACTGAAGCTTTCTTT
>TRBJ2-3|TRBD2|-|17|TRBV24-1
CATSDSGGHKYTDTQYF
TGTGCCACCAGTGATAGCGGGGGCCATAAATACACAGATACGCAGTATTTT
>TRBJ1-3|-|-|15|TRBV6-5
CASSLFSSSGNTIYF
TGTGCCAGCAGCCTGTTTTCGTCCTCTGGAAACACCATATATTTT
>TRBJ2-7|TRBD1|-|14|TRBV19
CASSIAGTGLQQYF
TGTGCCAGTAGTATAGCGGGGACAGGGTTACAGCAGTACTTC
>TRBJ1-2|-|-|14|TRBV14
CASSQFQSGHGYTF
TGTGCCAGCAGCCAATTCCAGTCAGGGCATGGCTACACCTTC
>TRBJ2-1|TRBD2|-|15|TRBV7-2
CASSLSGAFGNEQFF
TGTGCCAGCAGCCTCAGCGGGGCATTCGGAAATGAGCAGTTCTTC
>TRBJ2-1|-|-|13|TRBV7-9
CASSFTAGNEQFF
TGTGCCAGCAGCTTTACGGCGGGAAATGAGCAGTTCTTC
>TRBJ2-7|TRBD2|once|14|TRBV7-9
CASSITSGSYEQYF
TGTGCCAGCAGCATAACTAGCGGCTCCTACGAGCAGTACTTC
>TRBJ2-5|TRBD2|once|15|TRBV5-6
CASSLGLAAQETQYF
TGTGCCAGCAGCTTGGGGCTAGCGGCCCAAGAGACCCAGTACTTC
>TRBJ2-7|TRBD1|-|15|TRBV27
CASSLSRQGAHEQYF
TGTGCCAGCAGTTTATCGAGGCAGGGGGCCCACGAGCAGTACTTC
>TRBJ1-5|-|-|17|TRBV5-1
CASSFTFRTDSNQPQHF
TGCGCCAGCAGCTTCACTTTCCGGACAGATAGCAATCAGCCCCAGCATTTT
>TRBJ1-1|TRBD1|once|11|TRBV20-1
CSAPRQGQAFF
TGCAGTGCTCCCCGACAGGGCCAAGCTTTCTTT
>TRBJ1-5|TRBD1|-|14|TRBV4-1
CASSQQGAGQPQHF
TGCGCCAGCAGCCAACAGGGGGCAGGTCAGCCCCAGCATTTT
>TRBJ1-5|-|once|16|TRBV6-2/TRBV6-3
CASSRFWGLSNQPQHF
TGTGCCAGCAGTCGCTTTTGGGGGCTTAGCAATCAGCCCCAGCATTTT
>TRBJ1-1|-|-|15|TRBV29-1
CSVATGPTLNTEAFF
TGCAGCGTGGCGACAGGCCCTACCCTGAACACTGAAGCTTTCTTT